This T cell receptor beta chain is drawn from a study of control samples from healthy donors and cancer patients. Germline CDR1 MDHEN, CDR2 SYDVKM. The ends were cut back, 5 bases at V and 4 bases at J, with 11 bases in the middle. The CDR3 totals 13 residues. Measured with immunoSEQ multiplex PCR; TCRdb has only the in-frame clones, and not every one. The data show about 130,000 clones, with roughly 94% seen just once and 11% to 15% held by the top ten. Material for sequencing was PBMCs. The chain employs TRBV28 and TRBJ1-2; possible D gene TRBD1, 5 bases. The TCR comes from a man in his sixties with colorectal cancer. CDR3 bases: TGTGCCAGCAGTCCGGGACGGCCCTATGGCTACACCTTC. Translating gives CASSPGRPYGYTF.